This TCR beta chain was recorded in a study of blood T cells in healthy people across ages (dated by TCRdb to the mid-2010s). Looking at the study overall: In model experiments, template switching captured about one uniquely barcoded TCR beta cDNA molecule for every two T cells. To avoid experimental bias, donors of different ages were spread randomly across the sequencing lanes. Donors were grouped into four age groups: young (average approximately 15 years), middle-aged (39), aged (around 60) and long-lived (around 80). Using the same blood draw, the study looked at two additional independent replicas of 1 million unique cDNA reads for two donors, one aged 18 to 30 and the other aged 80 or older. To track age-related changes in TCR beta repertoire diversity, the study relied on deep sequencing normalized with unique cDNA molecular identifiers. Beyond this particular receptor, the publication reports: Estimates of total diversity from one million sequenced T cells were regarded as lower bounds and underestimates. Observed TCR beta diversity per million T cells fell roughly linearly with age, and a significant reduction was already apparent by age around 36. Because donor CMV infection status was unknown, age-related changes in expanded clonotypes were potentially confounded. Observed TCR beta diversity correlated strongly with the percentage of naive T cells measured by flow cytometry. Conclusive comparison of naive and antigen-experienced compartments was prevented by the profiling of bulk unsorted PBMCs. The long-lived group showed more naive CD4+ T cells, fewer expanded clones and increased TCR diversity than the aged group, suggesting age selection.

This clonotype was recorded a few times. No cognate antigen has been identified for it. The junction does not match germline at one end; this may be a read error. From the cysteine up to the phenylalanine, the CDR3 has a length of 14 residues. The only DNA kept is the CDR3, 42 bases in frame from the first base. The germline V gene encodes CDR1 SGHTA and CDR2 FQGNSA. Systemically healthy Caucasian individuals from Russia, 35 to 50 in total and aged roughly 6 to 100 years, were included as donors. Each donor gave 8 to 10 milliliters of peripheral blood, drawn into EDTA-treated Vacutainer tubes. Ficoll-Paque density-gradient centrifugation was used to isolate PBMCs, with at least 6.5 million per sample. Total RNA was extracted from PBMCs with Trizol reagent, with at least 5 micrograms obtained per sample. For every donor, flow cytometry on a PBMC aliquot measured the percentage of naive CD45RAhigh/CD27high T cells.

The library was made by 5' RACE. Sequencing instrument: Illumina HiSeq 2500. A second PCR of about 6 to 12 cycles was performed with a sample-barcoded 5' primer and a J-beta primer mix. Each TCR beta cDNA molecule received a unique molecular identifier from a template-switch 5' adaptor carrying 12 random nucleotides. At least 2.5 million CDR3-containing paired-end reads were obtained from each sample. First-strand cDNA was synthesized from all RNA with the Mint cDNA synthesis kit, primed by a TRBC-specific oligonucleotide. All cDNA was treated with uracil-DNA glycosylase and then went through a first 18-cycle PCR with the universal primers M1SS and BC2_uni_R. The authors processed their data as follows. Normalization of each sample was performed by random selection of 1 million high-quality reads, each carrying a distinct molecular identifier. Instead of being binned into consensus sequences, reads with shared molecular identifiers were discarded. MiTCR, set to a Q25 quality threshold and the strictest error-elimination algorithm, was used for CDR3 identification, clonotype clustering and error correction. A nonparametric unseen species model with Euler transformation was used to estimate a lower bound on total TCR beta diversity. TCRdb reanalyzed the raw reads on its own, using fastp at Q25 for trimming and MiXCR for clone calling, and kept in-frame beta chains. Rows merge per CDR3 protein into single entries with the most common DNA and genes. None of the V and J calls come from the authors' own analysis; TCRdb made them. This sample holds some 1.5 million distinct CDR3 sequences; approximately 39% were observed only once. Of the sample, less than 5% is held by the ten largest clones.

The receptor was derived from a woman between 18 and 29 years old in good health. Material: blood. The sequence joins TRBV7-2 to TRBJ1-6; 7 nucleotides in the junction match TRBD1. The nucleotides read TGTCCCAGCAGCGTGACAGGGTATAATTCACCCCTCCACTTT. Translated, this is CPSSVTGYNSPLHF.